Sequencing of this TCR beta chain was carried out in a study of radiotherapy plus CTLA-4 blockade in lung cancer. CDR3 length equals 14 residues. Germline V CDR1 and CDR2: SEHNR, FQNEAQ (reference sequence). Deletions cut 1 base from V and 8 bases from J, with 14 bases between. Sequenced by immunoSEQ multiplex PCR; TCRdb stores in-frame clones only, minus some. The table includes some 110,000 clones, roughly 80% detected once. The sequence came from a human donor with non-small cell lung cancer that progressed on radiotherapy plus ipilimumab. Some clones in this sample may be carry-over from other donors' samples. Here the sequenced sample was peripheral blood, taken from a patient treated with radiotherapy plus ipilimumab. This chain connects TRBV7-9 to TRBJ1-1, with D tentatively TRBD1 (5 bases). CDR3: CASSLDRGAGEAFF. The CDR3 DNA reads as TGTGCCAGCAGCTTAGACCGGGGCGCGGGGGAAGCTTTCTTT.